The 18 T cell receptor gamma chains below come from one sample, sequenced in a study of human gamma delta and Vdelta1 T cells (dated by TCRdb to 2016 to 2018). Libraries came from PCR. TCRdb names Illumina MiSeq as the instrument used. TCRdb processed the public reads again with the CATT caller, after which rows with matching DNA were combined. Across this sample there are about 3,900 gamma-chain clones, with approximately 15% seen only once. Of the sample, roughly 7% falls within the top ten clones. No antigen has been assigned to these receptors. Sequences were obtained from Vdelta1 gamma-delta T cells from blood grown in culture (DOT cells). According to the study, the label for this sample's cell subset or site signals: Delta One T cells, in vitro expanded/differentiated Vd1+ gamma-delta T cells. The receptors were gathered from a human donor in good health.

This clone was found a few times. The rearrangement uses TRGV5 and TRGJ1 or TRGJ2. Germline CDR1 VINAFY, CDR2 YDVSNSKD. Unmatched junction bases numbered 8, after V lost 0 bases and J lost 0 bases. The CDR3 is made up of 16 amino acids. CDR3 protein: CATWDRPVENYYKKLF. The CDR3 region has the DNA TGTGCCACCTGGGACAGGCCGGTAGAGAATTATTATAAGAAACTCTTT.

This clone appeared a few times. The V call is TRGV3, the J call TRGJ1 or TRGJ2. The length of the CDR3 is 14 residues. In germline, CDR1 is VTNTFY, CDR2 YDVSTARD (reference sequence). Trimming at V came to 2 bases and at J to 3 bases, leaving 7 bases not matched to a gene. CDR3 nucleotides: TGTGCCACCTGGGACACCGGATTTTATTATAAGAAACTCTTT. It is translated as CATWDTGFYYKKLF.

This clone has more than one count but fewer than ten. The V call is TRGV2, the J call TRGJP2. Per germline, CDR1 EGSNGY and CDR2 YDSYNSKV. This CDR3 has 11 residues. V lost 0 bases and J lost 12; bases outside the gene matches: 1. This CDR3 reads CATWDGRIKTF. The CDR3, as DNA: TGTGCCACCTGGGACGGGAGGATCAAGACGTTT.

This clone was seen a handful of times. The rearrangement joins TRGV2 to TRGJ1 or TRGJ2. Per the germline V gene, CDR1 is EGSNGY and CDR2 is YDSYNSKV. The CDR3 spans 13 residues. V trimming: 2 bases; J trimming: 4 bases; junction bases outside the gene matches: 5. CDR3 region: CATWDEQYYKKLF. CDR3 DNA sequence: TGTGCCACCTGGGACGAACAATATTATAAGAAACTCTTT.

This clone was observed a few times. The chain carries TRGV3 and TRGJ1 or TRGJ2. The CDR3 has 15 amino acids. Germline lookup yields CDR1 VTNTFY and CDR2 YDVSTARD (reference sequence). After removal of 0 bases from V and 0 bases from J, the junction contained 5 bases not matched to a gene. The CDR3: CATWDRRGNYYKKLF. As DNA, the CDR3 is TGTGCCACCTGGGACAGGCGGGGGAATTATTATAAGAAACTCTTT.

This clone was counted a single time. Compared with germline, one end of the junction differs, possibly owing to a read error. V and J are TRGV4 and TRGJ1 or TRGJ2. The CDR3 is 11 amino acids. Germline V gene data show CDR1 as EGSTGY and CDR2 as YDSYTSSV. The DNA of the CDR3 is TGTGCCACCTGGGTTGGGTATAAGAAACTCTTT. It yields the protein CATWVGYKKLF.

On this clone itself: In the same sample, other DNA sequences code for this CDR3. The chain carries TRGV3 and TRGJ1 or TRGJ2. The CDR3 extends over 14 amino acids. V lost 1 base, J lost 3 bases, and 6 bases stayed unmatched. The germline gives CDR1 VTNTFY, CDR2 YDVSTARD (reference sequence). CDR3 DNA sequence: TGTGCCACCTGGGACAGTCCCGCTTATTATAAGAAACTCTTT. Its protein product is CATWDSPAYYKKLF.

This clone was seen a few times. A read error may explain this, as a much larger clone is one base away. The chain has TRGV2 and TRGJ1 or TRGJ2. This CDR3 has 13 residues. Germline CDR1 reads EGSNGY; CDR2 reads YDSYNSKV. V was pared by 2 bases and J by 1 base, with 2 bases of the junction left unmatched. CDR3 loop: CATWDENYYKKLF. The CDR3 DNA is TGTGCCACCTGGGACGAAAATTATTATAAGAAACTCTTT.

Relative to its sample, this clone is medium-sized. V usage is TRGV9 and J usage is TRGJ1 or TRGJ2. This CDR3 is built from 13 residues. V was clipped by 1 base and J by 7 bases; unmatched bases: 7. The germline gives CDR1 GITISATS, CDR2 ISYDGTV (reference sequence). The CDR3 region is CALWEVRRYKKLF. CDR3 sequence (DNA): TGTGCCTTGTGGGAGGTCCGGAGGTATAAGAAACTCTTT.

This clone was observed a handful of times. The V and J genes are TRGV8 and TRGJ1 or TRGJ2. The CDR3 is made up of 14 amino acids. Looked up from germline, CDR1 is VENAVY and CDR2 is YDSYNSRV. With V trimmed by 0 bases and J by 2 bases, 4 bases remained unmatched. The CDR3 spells CATWDRRDYYKKLF. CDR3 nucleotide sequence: TGTGCCACCTGGGATAGGCGGGATTATTATAAGAAACTCTTT.

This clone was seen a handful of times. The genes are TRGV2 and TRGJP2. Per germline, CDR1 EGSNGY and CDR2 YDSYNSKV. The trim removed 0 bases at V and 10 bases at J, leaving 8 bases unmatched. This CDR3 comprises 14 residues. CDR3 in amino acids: CATWDGPVSWIKTF. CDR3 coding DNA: TGTGCCACCTGGGACGGGCCCGTCTCTTGGATCAAGACGTTT.

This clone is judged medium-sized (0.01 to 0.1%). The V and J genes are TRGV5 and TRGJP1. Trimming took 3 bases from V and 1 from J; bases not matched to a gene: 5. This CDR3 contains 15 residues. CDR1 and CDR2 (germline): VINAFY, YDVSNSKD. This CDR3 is CATWDDGTTGWFKIF. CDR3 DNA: TGTGCCACCTGGGACGACGGTACCACTGGTTGGTTCAAGATATTT.

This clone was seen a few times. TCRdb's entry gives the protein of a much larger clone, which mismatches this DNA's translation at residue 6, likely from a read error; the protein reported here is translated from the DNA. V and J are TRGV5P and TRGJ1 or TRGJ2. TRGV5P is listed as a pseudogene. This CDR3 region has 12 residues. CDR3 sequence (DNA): TGTGCCACCTGGACTGATTATTATAAGAAACTCTTT. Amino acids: CATWTDYYKKLF.

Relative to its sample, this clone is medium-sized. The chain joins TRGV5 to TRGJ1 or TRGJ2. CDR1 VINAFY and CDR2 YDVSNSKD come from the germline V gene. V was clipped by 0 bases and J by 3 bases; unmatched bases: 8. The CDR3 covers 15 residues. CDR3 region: CATWDRLPLYYKKLF. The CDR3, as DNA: TGTGCCACCTGGGACAGGCTCCCCCTTTATTATAAGAAACTCTTT.

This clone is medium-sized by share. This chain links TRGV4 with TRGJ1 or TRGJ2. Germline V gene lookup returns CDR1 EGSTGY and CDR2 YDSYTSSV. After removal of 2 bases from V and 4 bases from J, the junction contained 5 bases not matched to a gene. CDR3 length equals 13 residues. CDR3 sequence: CATWDAGYYKKLF. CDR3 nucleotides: TGTGCCACCTGGGATGCTGGATATTATAAGAAACTCTTT.

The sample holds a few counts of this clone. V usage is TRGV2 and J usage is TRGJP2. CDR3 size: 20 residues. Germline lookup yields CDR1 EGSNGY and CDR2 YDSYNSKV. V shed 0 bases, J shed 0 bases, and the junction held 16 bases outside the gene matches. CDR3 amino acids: CATWDGRLHNRYSSDWIKTF. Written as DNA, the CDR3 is TGTGCCACCTGGGACGGGCGCCTACATAACAGATATAGTAGTGATTGGATCAAGACGTTT.

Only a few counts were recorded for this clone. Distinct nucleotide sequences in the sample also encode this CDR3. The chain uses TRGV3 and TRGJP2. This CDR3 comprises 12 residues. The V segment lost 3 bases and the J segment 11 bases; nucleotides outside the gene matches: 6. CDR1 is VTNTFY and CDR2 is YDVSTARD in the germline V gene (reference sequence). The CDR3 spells CATWDVYWIKTF. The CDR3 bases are TGTGCCACCTGGGACGTGTACTGGATCAAGACGTTT.

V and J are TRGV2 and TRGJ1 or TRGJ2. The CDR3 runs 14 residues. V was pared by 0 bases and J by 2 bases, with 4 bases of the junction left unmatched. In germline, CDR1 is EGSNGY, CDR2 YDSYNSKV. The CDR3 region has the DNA TGTGCCACCTGGGACGGGATCCATTATTATAAGAAACTCTTT. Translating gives CATWDGIHYYKKLF.